The clone carrying this T cell receptor (beta chain) was counted a single time. Antigen unknown. The CDR3 is 17 amino acids. Germline values: CDR1 MNHNS, CDR2 SASEGT. J was trimmed by 5 bases and V by 0 bases; bases with no gene match: 10. This specimen belongs to a study of a mutant IDH1 vaccine in newly diagnosed glioma. Study summary: The vaccination schedule gave patients eight doses in weeks 1, 3, 5, 7, 11, 15, 19 and 23.

Time point reported: week 5, during vaccination. Topical imiquimod was applied with each vaccine dose, which held 300 ug of mutant IDH1 20-mer peptide. Here immunoSEQ multiplex PCR was the method, and the copy in TCRdb shows in-frame clones only, minus some. The sample consists of 20,000 to 30,000 clones, more than 60% of them appearing once. V gene TRBV6-1 combines with J gene TRBJ2-3; 8 positions agree with TRBD2. Sequences were derived from PBMCs, sampled from a glioma patient whose treatment included an IDH1 peptide vaccine. This clonotype was obtained from a man in his forties or fifties with glioma. Some clones in this sample may be carry-over from other donors' samples. In DNA form, the CDR3 reads TGTGCCAGCAGTGAAGCAGGGGCGGGGGGCCGGGGAGATACGCAGTATTTT. Translation: CASSEAGAGGRGDTQYF.